This T cell receptor (beta chain) was recovered during a study of blood T cell repertoires in COVID-19. Trimming removed 2 bases from V and 2 bases from J, with 9 bases in between. The CDR3 covers 14 residues. Germline V lookup: CDR1 SEHNR, CDR2 FQNEAQ (reference sequence). Method: immunoSEQ multiplex PCR; TCRdb's copy keeps in-frame clones and lacks some. In the table there are more than 150,000 clones, about four fifths of which are singletons. The chain uses TRBV7-9 and TRBJ1-2, with unresolved D. This TCR derives from a human donor in a cohort sampled during active COVID-19. Sequences were obtained from peripheral blood. The CDR3 here is CASSLSGLNYGYTF. The CDR3 coding sequence is TGTGCCAGCAGCTTATCGGGGTTAAACTATGGCTACACCTTC.